The 18 T cell receptor beta chains presented below share a single source sample, sequenced in a study of beta chain features in type 1 diabetes. Regarding the study as a whole: Shorter TCRB CDR3s, moderately but significantly so, were found in Type 1 diabetes patients in all four CD4+ subsets.

These TCRs are of unknown antigen specificity. Expressed TCRB transcripts were sequenced because the isolated RNA had all been reverse transcribed beforehand. TCRdb's copy holds only in-frame clones and misses some; the assay was immunoSEQ multiplex PCR. The sample shows more than 300,000 clones, 10% to 15% of them seen only once. Sequencing was done on a sample of naive CD4+ T cells from blood. Receptors originate from a woman between 18 and 29 years old with type 1 diabetes.

This clone occurred a few times. The chain combines TRBV18 with TRBJ1-2, with 9 bases fitting TRBD1. CDR3 size: 16 residues. Trimming removed 2 bases from V and 3 bases from J; junction bases left unmatched: 7. The germline gives CDR1 KGHSH, CDR2 LQKENI. CDR3 sequence (DNA): TGTGCCAGCTCACCAGCGACAGGGGGTTCTGACTATGGCTACACCTTC. Its translation is CASSPATGGSDYGYTF.

The chain has TRBV4-3 and TRBJ2-7, with TRBD2 identical over 7 bases. Germline V gives CDR1 LGHNA, CDR2 YSLEER. Unmatched junction bases numbered 6, after V lost 4 bases and J lost 3 bases. The CDR3 totals 14 residues. The DNA for the CDR3 is TGCGCCAGCAGCCCCGCCTGGGACTACTACGAGCAGTACTTC. Protein sequence: CASSPAWDYYEQYF.

This clone was found a few times. The chain recombines TRBV14 with TRBJ2-3; D may be TRBD2 (6 bases). Germline CDR1 and CDR2: SGHDN and FVKESK. CDR3 length: 16 amino acids. V was trimmed by 0 bases and J by 6 bases, leaving 16 bases between them. The CDR3 sequence: CASSQDQEGPRDTQYF. CDR3 in DNA: TGTGCCAGCAGCCAAGATCAGGAGGGCCCCCGGGATACGCAGTATTTT.

The chain combines TRBV20-1 with TRBJ2-7, with D possibly TRBD2 on 5 matching bases. The CDR3 has 11 residues. The ends were cut back, 8 bases at V and 4 bases at J, with 12 bases in the middle. Germline CDR1 and CDR2: DFQATT and SNEGSKA (reference sequence). CDR3 residues: CSLWSGYEQYF. CDR3 nucleotide sequence: TGCAGTCTATGGAGCGGTTACGAGCAGTACTTC.

The rearrangement joins TRBV6-5 to TRBJ1-1; 9 bases map to TRBD1. Germline CDR1 is MNHEY and CDR2 is SVGAGI. With V trimmed by 6 bases and J by 4 bases, 9 bases remained unmatched. This CDR3 comprises 15 residues. The CDR3 region is CASREQGARGTEAFF. CDR3 bases: TGTGCCAGCAGGGAACAGGGGGCTCGGGGCACTGAAGCTTTCTTT.

Here the CDR3 DNA reads TGTGCCAGCAGCTTTACCCGCCTGGCGGGTACGCAGTATTTT. It is translated as CASSFTRLAGTQYF. The V call is TRBV7-2, the J call TRBJ2-3, with a tentative D call TRBD2 (5 bases). The germline V gene encodes CDR1 SGHTA and CDR2 FQGNSA. V was clipped by 3 bases and J by 8 bases, with 15 bases between them. CDR3 size: 14 residues.

CDR3 nucleotide sequence: TGTGCCAGCCGACAGGGTTCCTACGAGCAGTACTTC. Amino acid sequence: CASRQGSYEQYF. The chain couples TRBV10-3 to TRBJ2-7; 7 nucleotides align to TRBD1. The trim removed 10 bases at V and 1 base at J, leaving 4 bases unmatched. The CDR3 runs to 12 residues. Germline V gene sequence: CDR1 ENHRY, CDR2 SYGVKD.

The V gene is TRBV29-1, the J gene TRBJ1-2; D might be TRBD1 (5 bases). The V end lost 4 bases, the J end lost 8 bases, and 17 bases lay between the germline ends. Germline values: CDR1 SQVTM, CDR2 ANQGSEA. The CDR3 is 13 residues long. The CDR3 DNA is TGCAGCGTTGCGGCGGGGGAAGGTAGGGGCTACACCTTC. Translating gives CSVAAGEGRGYTF.

The chain uses TRBV7-2 and TRBJ1-4, with D possibly TRBD1 on 5 matching bases. Trimming stripped 5 bases from V and 8 bases from J, with 15 bases between. The CDR3 sequence is 14 residues long. CDR1 SGHTA and CDR2 FQGNSA come from the germline V gene. The CDR3 here is CASSKGPGGEKLFF. CDR3 DNA sequence: TGTGCCAGCAGCAAGGGGCCCGGTGGGGAAAAACTGTTTTTT. The full variable domain, completed using reference TRBV7-2 and TRBJ1-4, is GAGVSQSPSNKVTEKGKDVELRCDPISGHTALYWYRQSLGQGLEFLIYFQGNSAPDKSGLPSDRFSAERTGGSVSTLTIQRTQQEDSAVYLCASSKGPGGEKLFFGSGTQLSVL.

The rearrangement links TRBV7-3 to TRBJ1-2; 8 nucleotides line up with TRBD1. J lost 3 bases, V lost 4 bases, and 4 bases had no gene match. The CDR3 is made up of 14 amino acids. Germline CDR1 is SGHTA and CDR2 is FQGTGA. CDR3 residues: CASSSRGPHYGYTF. The CDR3 nucleotides are TGTGCCAGCAGCTCCAGGGGGCCCCACTATGGCTACACCTTC.

This clone has just a few counts. The rearrangement links TRBV19 to TRBJ1-1; D is perhaps TRBD1 (6 bases). Germline-derived CDR1 and CDR2 are LNHDA and SQIVND (reference sequence). V lost 6 bases and J lost 3, with 14 bases in between. The CDR3 has 14 amino acids. The CDR3 region is CASSRDTGHTEAFF. The CDR3 DNA reads as TGTGCCAGTAGCCGGGACACCGGTCACACTGAAGCTTTCTTT.

This clone was counted a few times. The rearrangement links TRBV29-1 to TRBJ2-7; tentatively, D is TRBD1 (6 bases). CDR3 length: 14 amino acids. V was trimmed by 3 bases and J by 6 bases, leaving 18 bases between them. The germline V gene encodes CDR1 SQVTM and CDR2 ANQGSEA. CDR3 amino acids: CSVEGHPASGEQYF. CDR3 sequence (DNA): TGCAGCGTTGAGGGACATCCCGCTTCTGGCGAGCAGTACTTC.

This clone was counted a few times. The V call is TRBV11-2, the J call TRBJ1-2, with 7 bases that match TRBD1. The CDR3 extends over 15 amino acids. With V trimmed by 5 bases and J by 4 bases, 10 bases remained unmatched. The germline gives CDR1 SGHAT, CDR2 FQNNGV. The CDR3 sequence: CASSADRAFLYGYTF. DNA for the CDR3: TGTGCCAGCAGCGCCGACAGGGCTTTCCTCTATGGCTACACCTTC. Full variable domain (outside the CDR3, taken from reference TRBV11-2 and TRBJ1-2): EAGVAQSPRYKIIEKRQSVAFWCNPISGHATLYWYQQILGQGPKLLIQFQNNGVVDDSQLPKDRFSAERLKGVDSTLKIQPAKLEDSAVYLCASSADRAFLYGYTFGSGTRLTVV.

The CDR3 coding sequence is TGCGCCAGCAGCCTAGATACGACAGGCAATCAGCCCCAGCATTTT. It is translated as CASSLDTTGNQPQHF. This chain uses TRBV4-3 with TRBJ1-5; possibly TRBD1 for D (5 bases). With 4 bases removed from V and 2 bases from J, the gap between germline ends came to 12 bases. There are 15 residues in the CDR3. CDR1 and CDR2 from the germline V gene are LGHNA and YSLEER.

The chain has TRBV7-8 and TRBJ1-5, with 8 nucleotides matching TRBD1. With V trimmed by 6 bases and J by 4 bases, 11 bases remained unmatched. CDR3 length: 16 amino acids. Germline CDR1 reads SGHVS; CDR2 reads FQNEAQ. The CDR3 DNA follows: TGTGCCAGCAGTCCTTCCGACAGGGGACAGAATCAGCCCCAGCATTTT. Protein sequence: CASSPSDRGQNQPQHF.

Turning to this clone: One end of the junction varies from germline; a read error may be responsible. The chain has TRBV6-5 and TRBJ2-7; no reliable D call. The CDR3 totals 11 residues. The germline V gene has CDR1 MNHEY and CDR2 SVGAGI. CDR3 residues: CASSSARMPEW. The CDR3 nucleotides are TGTGCCAGCAGTTCCGCCCGGATGCCGGAGTGG.

This chain joins TRBV15 and TRBJ1-4, with D hard to call. In germline, CDR1 is LNHNV, CDR2 YYDKDF (reference sequence). This CDR3 is built from 16 residues. V lost 3 bases, J lost 5 bases, and 16 bases lay in between. The CDR3 sequence: CATSSSALGLNEKLFF. The CDR3, as DNA: TGTGCCACCAGCAGTAGTGCGTTGGGCCTAAATGAAAAACTGTTTTTT.

This clone was counted only a few times. V usage is TRBV6-5 and J usage is TRBJ2-7; 8 bases align to TRBD2. V lost 7 bases and J lost 6; bases outside the gene matches: 8. CDR1 is MNHEY, CDR2 SVGAGI, per germline. The CDR3 totals 13 residues. The CDR3 is CASTASGRVEQYF. The DNA of the CDR3 is TGTGCCAGCACGGCGAGCGGGAGAGTCGAGCAGTACTTC.